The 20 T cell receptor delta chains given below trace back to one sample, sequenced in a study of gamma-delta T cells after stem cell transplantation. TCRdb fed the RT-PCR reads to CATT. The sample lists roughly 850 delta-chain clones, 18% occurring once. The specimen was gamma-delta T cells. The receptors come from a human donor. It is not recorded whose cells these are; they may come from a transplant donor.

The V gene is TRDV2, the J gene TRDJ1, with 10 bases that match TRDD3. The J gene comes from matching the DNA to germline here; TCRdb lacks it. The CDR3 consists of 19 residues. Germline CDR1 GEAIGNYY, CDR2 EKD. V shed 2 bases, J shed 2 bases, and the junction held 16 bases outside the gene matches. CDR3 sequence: CACDKSYILGDSVTDKLIF. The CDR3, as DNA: TGTGCCTGTGACAAGAGCTACATACTGGGGGATTCGGTGACCGATAAACTCATCTTT.

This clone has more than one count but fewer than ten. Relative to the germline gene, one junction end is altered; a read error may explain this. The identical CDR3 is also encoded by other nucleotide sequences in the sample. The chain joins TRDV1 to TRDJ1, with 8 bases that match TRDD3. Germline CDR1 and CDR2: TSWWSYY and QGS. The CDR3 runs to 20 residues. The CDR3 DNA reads TGTGCCCTTGGGGAACTTCTGGGGGAAATATGGGACCCGTACACCGATAAACTCATCTTT. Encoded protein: CALGELLGEIWDPYTDKLIF.

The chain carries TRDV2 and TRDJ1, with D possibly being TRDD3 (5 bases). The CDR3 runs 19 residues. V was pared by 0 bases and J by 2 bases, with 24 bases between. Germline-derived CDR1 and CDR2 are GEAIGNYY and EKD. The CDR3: CACDTVHTGLSRETDKLIF. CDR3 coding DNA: TGTGCCTGTGACACCGTCCATACTGGCTTGTCGCGCGAAACCGATAAACTCATCTTT.

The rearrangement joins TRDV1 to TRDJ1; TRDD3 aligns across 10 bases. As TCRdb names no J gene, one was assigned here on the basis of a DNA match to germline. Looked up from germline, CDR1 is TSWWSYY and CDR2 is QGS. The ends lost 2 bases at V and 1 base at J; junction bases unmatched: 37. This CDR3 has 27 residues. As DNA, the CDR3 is TGTGCTCTTGGGGAAGTTAGTAATCCCAAAACCTGGGGGATAGAGGGGGGTGCCCGTTCGGTCACCGATAAACTCATCTTT. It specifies CALGEVSNPKTWGIEGGARSVTDKLIF.

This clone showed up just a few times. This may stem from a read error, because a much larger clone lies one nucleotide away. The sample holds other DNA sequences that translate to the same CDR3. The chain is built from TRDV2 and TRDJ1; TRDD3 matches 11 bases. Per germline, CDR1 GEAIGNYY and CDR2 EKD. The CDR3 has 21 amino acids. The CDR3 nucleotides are TGCGCCTGTGACACCGTGTCGCTGGGGGATACTTCTACTCAATCCACCGATAAACTCATCTTT. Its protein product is CACDTVSLGDTSTQSTDKLIF.

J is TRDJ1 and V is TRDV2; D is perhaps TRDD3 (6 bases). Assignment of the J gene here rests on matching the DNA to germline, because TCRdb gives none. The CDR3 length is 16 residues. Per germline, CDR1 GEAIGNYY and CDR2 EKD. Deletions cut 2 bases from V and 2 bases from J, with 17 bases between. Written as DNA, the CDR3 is TGTGCCTGTGACAGTTTGGGTCGGATACAGACCGATAAACTCATCTTT. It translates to CACDSLGRIQTDKLIF.

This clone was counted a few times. The CDR3 is CACDILMGDTGQTDKLIF. The CDR3 DNA sequence: TGTGCCTGTGACATTCTCATGGGGGATACGGGACAGACCGATAAACTCATCTTT. The V gene is TRDV2, the J gene TRDJ1; 11 bases agree with TRDD3. J was trimmed by 2 bases and V by 2 bases; bases with no gene match: 12. This CDR3 is 18 amino acids long. Germline-derived CDR1 and CDR2 are GEAIGNYY and EKD.

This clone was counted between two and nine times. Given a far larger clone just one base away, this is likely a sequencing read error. The DNA of the CDR3 is TGTGCCTGTGACACCGGACTGGGGGATACCGATAAACTCATCTTT. Translated: CACDTGLGDTDKLIF. This chain connects TRDV2 to TRDJ1; TRDD3 agrees at 10 bases. Matching the DNA to germline supplied the J gene, which TCRdb does not give. V gave up 0 bases and J gave up 2 bases; unmatched junction bases: 2. Germline V CDR1 and CDR2: GEAIGNYY, EKD. The length of the CDR3 is 15 residues.

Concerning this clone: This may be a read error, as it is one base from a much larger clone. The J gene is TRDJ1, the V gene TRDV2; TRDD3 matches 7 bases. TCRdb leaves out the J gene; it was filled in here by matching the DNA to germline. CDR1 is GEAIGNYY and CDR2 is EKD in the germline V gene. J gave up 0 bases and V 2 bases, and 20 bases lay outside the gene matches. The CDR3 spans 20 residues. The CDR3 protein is CACDSLSSSSLGAYTDKLIF. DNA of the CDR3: TGTGCCTGTGACAGCCTAAGCTCATCTTCCCTGGGGGCGTACACCGATAAACTCATCTTT.

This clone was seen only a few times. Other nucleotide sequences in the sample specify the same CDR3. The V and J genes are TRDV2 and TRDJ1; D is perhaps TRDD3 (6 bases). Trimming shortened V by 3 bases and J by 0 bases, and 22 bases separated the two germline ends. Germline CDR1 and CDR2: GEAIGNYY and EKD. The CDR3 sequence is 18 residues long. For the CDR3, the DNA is TGTGCCTGTGACTCCCTAGGTGGTGGGGGTTCGTACACCGATAAACTCATCTTT. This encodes CACDSLGGGGSYTDKLIF.

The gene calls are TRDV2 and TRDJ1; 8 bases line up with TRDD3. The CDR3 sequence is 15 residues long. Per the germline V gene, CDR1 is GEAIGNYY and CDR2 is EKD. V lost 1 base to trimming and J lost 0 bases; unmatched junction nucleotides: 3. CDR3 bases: TGTGCCTGTGACACACTGGGGGCTTACACCGATAAACTCATCTTT. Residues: CACDTLGAYTDKLIF.

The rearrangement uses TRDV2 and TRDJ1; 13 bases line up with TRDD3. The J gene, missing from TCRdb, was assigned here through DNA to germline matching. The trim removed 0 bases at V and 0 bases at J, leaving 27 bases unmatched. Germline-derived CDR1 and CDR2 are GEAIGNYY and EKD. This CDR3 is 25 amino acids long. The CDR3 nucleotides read TGTGCCTGTGACACCGTGGACCCCGCGAGTACTGGGGGATACGCACCCCAACTGTACACCGATAAACTCATCTTT. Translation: CACDTVDPASTGGYAPQLYTDKLIF.

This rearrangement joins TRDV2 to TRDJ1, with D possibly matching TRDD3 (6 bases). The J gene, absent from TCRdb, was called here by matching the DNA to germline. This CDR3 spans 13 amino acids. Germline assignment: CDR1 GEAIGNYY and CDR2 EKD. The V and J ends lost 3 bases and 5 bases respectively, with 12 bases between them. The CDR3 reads CACDASGGDKLIF. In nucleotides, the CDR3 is TGTGCCTGTGACGCTAGCGGGGGAGATAAACTCATCTTT.

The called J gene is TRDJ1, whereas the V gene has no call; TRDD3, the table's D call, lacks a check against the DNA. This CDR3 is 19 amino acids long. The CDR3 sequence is CACDPVLGDAITRADKLIF. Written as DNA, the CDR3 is TGTGCCTGTGACCCGGTACTGGGGGACGCCATAACAAGGGCCGATAAACTCATCTTT.

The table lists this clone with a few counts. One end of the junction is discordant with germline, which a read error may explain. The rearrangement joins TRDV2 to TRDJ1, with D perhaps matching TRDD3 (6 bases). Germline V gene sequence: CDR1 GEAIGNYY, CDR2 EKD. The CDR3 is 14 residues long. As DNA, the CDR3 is TGTGCCTGTGACGCACTCTGGGGCAATGATAAACTCACCTTT. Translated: CACDALWGNDKLTF.

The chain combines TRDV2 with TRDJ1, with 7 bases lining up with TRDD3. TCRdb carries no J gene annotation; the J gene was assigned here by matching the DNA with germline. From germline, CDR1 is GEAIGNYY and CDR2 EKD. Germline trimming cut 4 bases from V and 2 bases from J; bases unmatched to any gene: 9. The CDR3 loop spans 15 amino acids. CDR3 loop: CACELLGDLTDKLIF. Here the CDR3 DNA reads TGTGCCTGTGAACTGTTGGGGGACCTAACCGATAAACTCATCTTT.

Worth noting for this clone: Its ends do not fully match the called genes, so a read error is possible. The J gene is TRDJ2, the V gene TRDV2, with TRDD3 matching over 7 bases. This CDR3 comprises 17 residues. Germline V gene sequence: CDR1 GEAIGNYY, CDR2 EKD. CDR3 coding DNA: TGTGCCTGTGACGGGGGGATTTCCTCCAATTTGGCAGCACAACTCTTCTTT. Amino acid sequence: CACDGGISSNLAAQLFF.

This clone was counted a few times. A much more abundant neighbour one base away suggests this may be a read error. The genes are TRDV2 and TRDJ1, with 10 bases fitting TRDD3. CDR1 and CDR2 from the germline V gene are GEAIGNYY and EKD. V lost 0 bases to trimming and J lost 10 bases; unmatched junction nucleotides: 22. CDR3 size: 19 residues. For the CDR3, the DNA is TGTGCCTGTGACACCGTTATGGCTCAGCTGGGGGATAGAATCGGTAGACTCATCTTT. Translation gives CACDTVMAQLGDRIGRLIF.

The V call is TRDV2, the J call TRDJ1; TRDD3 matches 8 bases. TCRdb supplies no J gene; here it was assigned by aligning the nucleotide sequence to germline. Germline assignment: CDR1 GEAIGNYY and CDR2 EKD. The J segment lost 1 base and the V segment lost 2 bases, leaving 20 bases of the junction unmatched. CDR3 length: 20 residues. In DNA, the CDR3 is TGTGCCTGTGACAACAGTACTGGGGGGTCTTGTCCTAAACGCACCGATAAACTCATCTTT. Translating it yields CACDNSTGGSCPKRTDKLIF.

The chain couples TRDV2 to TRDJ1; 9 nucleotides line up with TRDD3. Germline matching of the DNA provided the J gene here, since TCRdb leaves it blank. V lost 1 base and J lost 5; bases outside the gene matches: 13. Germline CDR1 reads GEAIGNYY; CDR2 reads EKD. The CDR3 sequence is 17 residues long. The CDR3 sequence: CACDTLGGLGDKDKLIF. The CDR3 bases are TGTGCCTGTGACACTTTGGGCGGACTGGGGGACAAGGATAAACTCATCTTT.